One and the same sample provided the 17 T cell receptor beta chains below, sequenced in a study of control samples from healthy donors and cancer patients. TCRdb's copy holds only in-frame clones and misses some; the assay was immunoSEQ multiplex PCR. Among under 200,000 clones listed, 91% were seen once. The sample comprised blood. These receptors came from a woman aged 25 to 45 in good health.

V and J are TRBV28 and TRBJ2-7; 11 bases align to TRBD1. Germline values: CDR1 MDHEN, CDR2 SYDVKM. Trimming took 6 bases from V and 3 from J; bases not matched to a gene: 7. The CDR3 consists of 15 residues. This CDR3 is CASSTSGTGGYEQYF. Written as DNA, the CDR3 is TGTGCCAGCAGCACCTCCGGGACAGGGGGCTACGAGCAGTACTTC. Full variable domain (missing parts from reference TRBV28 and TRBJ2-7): DVKVTQSSRYLVKRTGEKVFLECVQDMDHENMFWYRQDPGLGLRLIYFSYDVKMKEKGDIPEGYSVSREKKERFSLILESASTNQTSMYLCASSTSGTGGYEQYFGPGTRLTVT.

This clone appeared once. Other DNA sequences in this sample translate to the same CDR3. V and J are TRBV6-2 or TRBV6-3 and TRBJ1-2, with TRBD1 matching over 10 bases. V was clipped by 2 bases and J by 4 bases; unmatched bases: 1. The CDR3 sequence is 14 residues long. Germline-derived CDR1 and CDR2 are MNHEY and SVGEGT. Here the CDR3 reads CASSYRTGGYGYTF. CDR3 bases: TGTGCCAGCAGTTACCGGACAGGGGGCTATGGCTACACCTTC.

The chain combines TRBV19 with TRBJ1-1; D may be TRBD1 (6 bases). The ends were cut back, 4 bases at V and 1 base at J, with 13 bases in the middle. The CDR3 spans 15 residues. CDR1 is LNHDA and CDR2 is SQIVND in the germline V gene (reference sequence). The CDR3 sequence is CASSSYRARNTEAFF. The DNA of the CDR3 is TGTGCCAGTAGTAGCTACAGGGCCCGGAACACTGAAGCTTTCTTT.

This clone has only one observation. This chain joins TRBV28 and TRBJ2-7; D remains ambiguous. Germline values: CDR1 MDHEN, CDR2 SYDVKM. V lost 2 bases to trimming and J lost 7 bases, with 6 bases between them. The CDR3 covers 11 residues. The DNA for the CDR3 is TGTGCCAGCAGTTTACGGTGGGAGCAGTACTTC. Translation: CASSLRWEQYF.

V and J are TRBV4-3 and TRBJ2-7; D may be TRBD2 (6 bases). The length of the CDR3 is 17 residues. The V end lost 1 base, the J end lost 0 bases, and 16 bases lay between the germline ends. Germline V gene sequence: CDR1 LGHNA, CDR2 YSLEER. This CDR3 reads CASSQAVGLSSSYEQYF. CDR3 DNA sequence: TGCGCCAGCAGCCAAGCCGTAGGACTATCCAGCTCCTACGAGCAGTACTTC.

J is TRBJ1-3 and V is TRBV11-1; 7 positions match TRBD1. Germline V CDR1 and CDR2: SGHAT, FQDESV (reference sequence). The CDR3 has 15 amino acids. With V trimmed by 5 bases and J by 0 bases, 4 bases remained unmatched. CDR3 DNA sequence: TGTGCCAGCAGCCGGACAGGCCTCTCTGGAAACACCATATATTTT. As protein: CASSRTGLSGNTIYF.

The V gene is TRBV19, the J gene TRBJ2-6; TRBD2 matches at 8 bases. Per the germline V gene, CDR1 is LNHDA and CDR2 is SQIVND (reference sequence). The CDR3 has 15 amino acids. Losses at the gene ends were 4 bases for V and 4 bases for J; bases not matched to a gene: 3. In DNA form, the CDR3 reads TGTGCCAGTAGTACGGGGGGGTCCGGGGCCAACGTCCTGACTTTC. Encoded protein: CASSTGGSGANVLTF.

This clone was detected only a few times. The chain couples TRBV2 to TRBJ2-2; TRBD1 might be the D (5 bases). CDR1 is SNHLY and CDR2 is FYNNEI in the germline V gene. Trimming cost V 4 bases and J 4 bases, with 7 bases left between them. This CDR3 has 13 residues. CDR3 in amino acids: CASSGQSTGELFF. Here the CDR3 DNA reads TGTGCCAGCAGTGGACAGAGCACCGGGGAGCTGTTTTTT.

The CDR3 protein is CATSRGDRGPYNEQFF. The CDR3 DNA reads TGTGCCACCAGCAGAGGGGACAGGGGCCCCTACAATGAGCAGTTCTTC. The rearrangement uses TRBV15 and TRBJ2-1; 10 bases fit TRBD1. The germline CDR1 and CDR2 sequences are LNHNV and YYDKDF (reference sequence). The V and J ends lost 1 base and 2 bases, in that order; junction bases with no gene match: 2. The CDR3 is 16 residues long.

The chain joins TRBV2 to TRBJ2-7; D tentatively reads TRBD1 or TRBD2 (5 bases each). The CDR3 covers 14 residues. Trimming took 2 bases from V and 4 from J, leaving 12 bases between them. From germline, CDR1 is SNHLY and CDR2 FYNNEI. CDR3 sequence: CASSEQGEVYEQYF. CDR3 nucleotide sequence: TGTGCCAGCAGTGAACAGGGAGAGGTTTACGAGCAGTACTTC. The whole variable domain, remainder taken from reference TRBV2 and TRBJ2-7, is EPEVTQTPSHQVTQMGQEVILRCVPISNHLYFYWYRQILGQKVEFLVSFYNNEISEKSEIFDDQFSVERPDGSNFTLKIRSTKLEDSAMYFCASSEQGEVYEQYFGPGTRLTVT.

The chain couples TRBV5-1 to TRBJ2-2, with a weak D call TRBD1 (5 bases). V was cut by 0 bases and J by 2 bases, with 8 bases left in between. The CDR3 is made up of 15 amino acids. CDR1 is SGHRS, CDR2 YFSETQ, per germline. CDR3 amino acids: CASSLGWGNTGELFF. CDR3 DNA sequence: TGCGCCAGCAGCTTGGGGTGGGGCAACACCGGGGAGCTGTTTTTT.

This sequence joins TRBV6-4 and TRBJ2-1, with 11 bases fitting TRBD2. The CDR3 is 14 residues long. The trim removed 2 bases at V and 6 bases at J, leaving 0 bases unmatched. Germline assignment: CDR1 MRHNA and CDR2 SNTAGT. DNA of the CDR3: TGTGCCAGCAGTGACACTAGCGGGAGCAATGAGCAGTTCTTC. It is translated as CASSDTSGSNEQFF.

The DNA of the CDR3 is TGTGCCAGCAGTGCCCCCGGACTGAACACTGAAGCTTTCTTT. This sequence encodes CASSAPGLNTEAFF. The chain couples TRBV28 to TRBJ1-1; D is unresolved. This CDR3 contains 14 residues. The V gene's germline CDR1 is MDHEN and CDR2 SYDVKM. Trimming removed 5 bases from V and 0 bases from J, with 10 bases in between.

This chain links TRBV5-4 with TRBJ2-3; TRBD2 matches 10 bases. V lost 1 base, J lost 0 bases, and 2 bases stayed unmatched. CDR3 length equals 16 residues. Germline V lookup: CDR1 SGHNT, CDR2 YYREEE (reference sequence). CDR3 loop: CASSLKAGGSTDTQYF. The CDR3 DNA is TGTGCCAGCAGCTTGAAAGCGGGGGGGAGCACAGATACGCAGTATTTT.

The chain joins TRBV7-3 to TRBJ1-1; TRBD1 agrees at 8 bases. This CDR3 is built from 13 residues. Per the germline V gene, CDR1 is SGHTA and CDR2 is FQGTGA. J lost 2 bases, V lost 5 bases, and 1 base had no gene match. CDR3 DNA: TGTGCCAGCAGCCAGGGGGCAAACACTGAAGCTTTCTTT. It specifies CASSQGANTEAFF. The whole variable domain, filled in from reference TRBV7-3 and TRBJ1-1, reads GAGVSQTPSNKVTEKGKYVELRCDPISGHTALYWYRQSLGQGPEFLIYFQGTGAADDSGLPNDRFFAVRPEGSVSTLKIQRTERGDSAVYLCASSQGANTEAFFGQGTRLTVV.

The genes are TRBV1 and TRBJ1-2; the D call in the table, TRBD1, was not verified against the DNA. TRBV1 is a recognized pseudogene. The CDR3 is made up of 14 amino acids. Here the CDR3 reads CTSSQDGQGYGYTF. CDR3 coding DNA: TGCACCAGCAGCCAAGATGGGCAGGGGTATGGCTACACCTTC.

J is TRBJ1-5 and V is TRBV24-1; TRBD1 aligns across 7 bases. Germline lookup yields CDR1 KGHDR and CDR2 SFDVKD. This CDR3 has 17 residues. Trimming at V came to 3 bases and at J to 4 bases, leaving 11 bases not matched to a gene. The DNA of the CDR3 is TGTGCCACCAGTGATCCCGGACAGGCGGAGGGGAATCAGCCCCAGCATTTT. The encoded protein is CATSDPGQAEGNQPQHF.